These 27 T cell receptor beta chains came from one sample sequenced in a study of PD-1 blockade in mismatch repair-deficient tumors (dated by TCRdb to the late 2010s). Libraries were prepared through the immunoSEQ multiplex PCR assay. Sourced from immuneACCESS, this table was stored by TCRdb with only in-frame sequences that have V and J called. A share of the clones is absent; for the studies checked, an unresolved V gene accounts for under half, and the remainder has no known explanation. Recorded for this sample are under 85,000 clones; 70% to 85% of them occurred a single time. The ten largest clones represent approximately 5% of the sample. The sample consisted of peripheral blood, taken 2 weeks after starting pembrolizumab. The receptors here all came from an adult with mismatch repair-deficient cancer.

The V and J genes are TRBV5-1 and TRBJ2-1; TRBD2 matches 8 bases. V gave up 1 base and J gave up 5 bases; unmatched junction bases: 5. This CDR3 is 15 amino acids long. Germline values: CDR1 SGHRS, CDR2 YFSETQ. In DNA form, the CDR3 reads TGCGCCAGCAGCTTGACTAGCGGATTTGACAATGAGCAGTTCTTC. Amino acid sequence: CASSLTSGFDNEQFF.

This clone appeared a few times. DNA of the CDR3: TGTGCCAGCAGTTACTCGAAGCGACGTTCGGCAGATACGCAGTATTTT. It encodes CASSYSKRRSADTQYF. The rearrangement links TRBV6-5 to TRBJ2-3; D is undetermined. Between the trimmed V and J ends, which lost 0 bases and 4 bases, there was a span of 14 bases. CDR3 length equals 16 residues. Germline CDR1 reads MNHEY; CDR2 reads SVGAGI.

This clone occurred once. The chain links TRBV5-4 to TRBJ1-4, with a weak D call TRBD1 (6 bases). Trimming left V 3 bases short and J 7 bases short, with 13 bases between. Germline assignment: CDR1 SGHNT and CDR2 YYREEE (reference sequence). The CDR3 covers 14 residues. The CDR3 spells CASSYRTESEKLFF. The CDR3 nucleotides are TGTGCCAGCAGCTACCGGACAGAGAGTGAAAAACTGTTTTTT. Full variable domain (missing parts from reference TRBV5-4 and TRBJ1-4): ETGVTQSPTHLIKTRGQQVTLRCSSQSGHNTVSWYQQALGQGPQFIFQYYREEENGRGNFPPRFSGLQFPNYSSELNVNALELDDSALYLCASSYRTESEKLFFGSGTQLSVL.

The chain links TRBV18 to TRBJ1-4; possible D gene TRBD1, 5 bases. The CDR3 has 15 residues. Per the germline V gene, CDR1 is KGHSH and CDR2 is LQKENI. Trimming took 3 bases from V and 2 from J, leaving 10 bases between them. CDR3: CASSPRGGTNEKLFF. CDR3 sequence (DNA): TGTGCCAGCTCACCTCGTGGGGGTACTAATGAAAAACTGTTTTTT.

V usage is TRBV7-9 and J usage is TRBJ2-1; 7 bases align to TRBD2. Unmatched junction bases numbered 10, after V lost 1 base and J lost 4 bases. The CDR3 length is 17 residues. Germline V gene lookup returns CDR1 SEHNR and CDR2 FQNEAQ (reference sequence). In nucleotides, the CDR3 is TGTGCCAGCAGCTTAGTGGGGCGGGAGAGGAGGTACAATGAGCAGTTCTTC. Amino acid sequence: CASSLVGRERRYNEQFF.

This chain joins TRBV7-8 and TRBJ1-4; TRBD1 is a possible D gene (6 bases). This CDR3 contains 17 residues. Trimming took off 1 base at V and 3 bases at J, with 15 bases between the two ends. Germline CDR1 is SGHVS and CDR2 is FQNEAQ. This CDR3 is CASSLEARGRSNEKLFF. CDR3 coding DNA: TGTGCCAGCAGCTTAGAAGCCAGGGGAAGATCTAATGAAAAACTGTTTTTT.

This clone was recorded a few times. V usage is TRBV6-4 and J usage is TRBJ2-1; no clear D. Germline-derived CDR1 and CDR2 are MRHNA and SNTAGT. With 4 bases removed from V and 9 bases from J, the gap between germline ends came to 16 bases. CDR3 size: 14 residues. Written as DNA, the CDR3 is TGTGCCAGCAGTGTCGAAGAAGGTAGGGCTGAGCAGTTCTTC. Translated: CASSVEEGRAEQFF.

Regarding this clone: The junction shows a germline mismatch at one end, possibly a read error. J is TRBJ1-5 and V is TRBV2; the match to TRBD1 covers 7 bases. The germline gives CDR1 SNHLY, CDR2 FYNNEI. CDR3 length: 17 residues. The CDR3 sequence: CASTLHPSRDSTQPQHF. The CDR3 DNA follows: TGTGCCAGCACCCTGCACCCAAGTAGGGACAGCACTCAGCCCCAGCATTTT.

J is TRBJ1-1 and V is TRBV6-6; D is unresolved. Germline CDR1 is MNHNY and CDR2 is SVGAGI (reference sequence). The CDR3 runs 16 residues. The V end was cut by 0 bases, the J end by 0 bases, with 11 bases between. CDR3 loop: CASSYSGEWVNTEAFF. The CDR3 DNA sequence: TGTGCCAGCAGTTACTCTGGTGAATGGGTGAACACTGAAGCTTTCTTT.

J is TRBJ1-1 and V is TRBV5-1; no clear D. Germline CDR1 reads SGHRS; CDR2 reads YFSETQ. The CDR3 runs 15 residues. Trimming pared 3 bases from V and 5 bases from J, leaving 17 bases between. This CDR3 reads CASSYQSSVGTEAFF. DNA for the CDR3: TGCGCCAGCAGCTACCAGTCCAGCGTGGGGACTGAAGCTTTCTTT.

The chain uses TRBV18 and TRBJ1-1; perhaps TRBD1 as D (5 bases). Trimming cost V 1 base and J 0 bases, with 9 bases left between them. The CDR3 is 15 amino acids. Germline V lookup: CDR1 KGHSH, CDR2 LQKENI. DNA for the CDR3: TGTGCCAGCTCACCACAGGGGAGCGTGAACACTGAAGCTTTCTTT. Its translation: CASSPQGSVNTEAFF.

The rearrangement links TRBV6-9 to TRBJ1-5, with D unresolved. CDR3 length equals 13 residues. From germline, CDR1 is MNHGY and CDR2 SVAAGI. V shed 10 bases and J shed 4 bases, with 14 bases lying between them. CDR3 coding DNA: TGTGCCACCACATACCGGAAGAATCAGCCCCAGCATTTT. Its translation is CATTYRKNQPQHF.

This rearrangement joins TRBV27 to TRBJ2-5, with a weak D call TRBD1 (5 bases). Trimming cost V 5 bases and J 2 bases, with 15 bases left between them. CDR1 and CDR2 (germline): MNHEY, SMNVEV (reference sequence). The CDR3 consists of 15 residues. CDR3 region: CASSPNQGGQETQYF. As DNA, the CDR3 is TGTGCCAGCAGTCCAAATCAGGGTGGGCAAGAGACCCAGTACTTC.

This clone occurred once. This chain links TRBV18 with TRBJ2-3; TRBD2 aligns across 7 bases. The germline gives CDR1 KGHSH, CDR2 LQKENI. CDR3 length: 16 residues. V lost 3 bases, J lost 6 bases, and 12 bases stayed unmatched. In DNA form, the CDR3 reads TGTGCCAGCTCACCCTGGTCTAGCGGACCGTCGGATACGCAGTATTTT. Its protein product is CASSPWSSGPSDTQYF. The full variable domain, in which reference TRBV18 and TRBJ2-3 provide the parts outside the CDR3, is NAGVMQNPRHLVRRRGQEARLRCSPMKGHSHVYWYRQLPEEGLKFMVYLQKENIIDESGMPKERFSAEFPKEGPSILRIQQVVRGDSAAYFCASSPWSSGPSDTQYFGPGTRLTVL.

The rearrangement joins TRBV11-3 to TRBJ1-4; unclear D gene. The CDR3 has 13 amino acids. Germline loops: CDR1 SGHNT, CDR2 YENEEA. Trimming took 5 bases from V and 7 from J, leaving 11 bases between them. The CDR3 coding sequence is TGTGCCAGCAGCCCAAGCATGATTGAAAAACTGTTTTTT. Translated, it gives CASSPSMIEKLFF.

The rearrangement uses TRBV9 and TRBJ2-2; possibly TRBD2 for D (5 bases). The V and J ends lost 4 bases and 7 bases respectively, with 8 bases between them. The CDR3 spans 12 residues. Germline loops: CDR1 SGDLS, CDR2 YYNGEE. CDR3 nucleotides: TGTGCCAGCAGCCCGGCGGGCGGGGAGCTGTTTTTT. This encodes CASSPAGGELFF.

The V gene is TRBV19, the J gene TRBJ2-3; the D gene is possibly TRBD2 (7 bases). V was clipped by 3 bases and J by 6 bases, with 19 bases between them. Germline CDR1 LNHDA, CDR2 SQIVND (reference sequence). CDR3 length: 16 amino acids. The CDR3 sequence is CASSIERGQRTDTQYF. The DNA for the CDR3 is TGTGCCAGTAGTATTGAGCGGGGACAAAGGACGGATACGCAGTATTTT. Drawing the rest from reference TRBV19 and TRBJ2-3, the complete variable domain is DGGITQSPKYLFRKEGQNVTLSCEQNLNHDAMYWYRQDPGQGLRLIYYSQIVNDFQKGDIAEGYSVSREKKESFPLTVTSAQKNPTAFYLCASSIERGQRTDTQYFGPGTRLTVL.

The V gene is TRBV12-5, the J gene TRBJ1-1; tentative D call: TRBD1 (5 bases). The CDR3 is made up of 15 amino acids. The ends were cut back, 3 bases at V and 5 bases at J, with 16 bases in the middle. Germline V gene data show CDR1 as LGHNT and CDR2 as FRNRAP. The CDR3, as DNA: TGTGCTAGTGGTTTCGTCGCAGGACATAAGACTGAAGCTTTCTTT. Translating it yields CASGFVAGHKTEAFF.

The gene calls are TRBV5-6 and TRBJ2-3, with TRBD1 identical over 8 bases. J lost 2 bases, V lost 5 bases, and 7 bases had no gene match. The germline CDR1 and CDR2 sequences are SGHDT and YYEEEE. The CDR3 loop spans 15 amino acids. The CDR3 sequence is CASSAGTGVTDTQYF. CDR3 bases: TGTGCCAGCAGTGCCGGGACAGGCGTCACAGATACGCAGTATTTT.

This clone occurred a few times. The chain carries TRBV5-5 and TRBJ2-7; D may be TRBD1 (6 bases). Between the trimmed V and J ends, which lost 2 bases and 3 bases, there was a span of 12 bases. The CDR3 consists of 14 residues. Germline loops: CDR1 SGHKS, CDR2 YYEKEE (reference sequence). The CDR3 DNA is TGTGCCAGCAGCTTACAGGACAGCTACTACGAGCAGTACTTC. Protein product: CASSLQDSYYEQYF.

There are a few counts of this clone. The chain combines TRBV5-6 with TRBJ1-1, with 9 bases identical to TRBD1. Trimming cost V 4 bases and J 1 base; bases outside gene matches: 2. The CDR3 contains 14 residues. Germline assignment: CDR1 SGHDT and CDR2 YYEEEE. Here the CDR3 DNA reads TGTGCCAGCAGCGTGGGACAGGGGAACACTGAAGCTTTCTTT. This sequence encodes CASSVGQGNTEAFF.

This clone has only a few counts. Other DNA sequences from this sample encode an identical CDR3 as well. The rearrangement uses TRBV6-5 and TRBJ2-7; TRBD2 might be the D (5 bases). Germline values: CDR1 MNHEY, CDR2 SVGAGI. V gave up 2 bases and J gave up 0 bases, with 8 bases separating them. The CDR3 is made up of 14 amino acids. The CDR3 reads CASSYRSGSYEQYF. CDR3 bases: TGTGCCAGCAGTTACCGGAGCGGCTCCTACGAGCAGTACTTC.

The rearrangement joins TRBV10-1 to TRBJ2-7; D is possibly TRBD2 (6 bases). The CDR3 covers 17 residues. The V and J ends lost 1 base and 2 bases respectively, with 18 bases between them. Looked up from germline, CDR1 is WNHNN and CDR2 is SYGVQD (reference sequence). The CDR3 region is CASSEFPLGLTTYEQYF. The DNA of the CDR3 is TGCGCCAGCAGTGAGTTCCCTCTAGGACTAACGACCTACGAGCAGTACTTC.

The chain has TRBV9 and TRBJ1-1; D uncertain. The CDR3 spans 13 residues. Germline CDR1 SGDLS, CDR2 YYNGEE. V was shortened by 0 bases and J by 6 bases, with 9 bases between the two germline ends. CDR3 in amino acids: CASSVDGSAEAFF. CDR3 nucleotides: TGTGCCAGCAGCGTAGATGGTAGCGCTGAAGCTTTCTTT. Using reference TRBV9 and TRBJ1-1 for the parts outside the CDR3, the full variable domain is DSGVTQTPKHLITATGQRVTLRCSPRSGDLSVYWYQQSLDQGLQFLIQYYNGEERAKGNILERFSAQQFPDLHSELNLSSLELGDSALYFCASSVDGSAEAFFGQGTRLTVV.

The chain has TRBV5-1 and TRBJ2-2, with 7 positions matching TRBD2. CDR3 length: 15 residues. V lost 4 bases to trimming and J lost 5 bases; unmatched junction nucleotides: 8. Germline-derived CDR1 and CDR2 are SGHRS and YFSETQ. This CDR3 reads CASSLGTKQTGELFF. The CDR3 DNA sequence: TGCGCCAGCAGCCTTGGGACTAAGCAGACCGGGGAGCTGTTTTTT.

The CDR3 is CALNLGTAGGYTF. DNA of the CDR3: TGTGCCTTGAATCTCGGGACGGCCGGAGGCTACACCTTC. The chain couples TRBV30 to TRBJ1-2; the D gene is possibly TRBD1 (5 bases). Trimming stripped 7 bases from V and 8 bases from J, with 20 bases between. This CDR3 comprises 13 residues. The germline gives CDR1 GTSNPN, CDR2 SVGIG (reference sequence).

In this sample, this clone turned up a few times. V and J are TRBV18 and TRBJ1-3; D is possibly TRBD1 (5 bases). The length of the CDR3 is 15 residues. Germline lookup yields CDR1 KGHSH and CDR2 LQKENI. Trimming took off 1 base at V and 0 bases at J, with 7 bases between the two ends. The CDR3 here is CASSPLDTSGNTIYF. The CDR3 DNA follows: TGTGCCAGCTCACCACTGGACACCTCTGGAAACACCATATATTTT.